These 25 T cell receptor beta chains share one sample of origin, sequenced in a study of cytomegalovirus exposure and HLA in healthy donors. The PCR employed 60 Vbeta primers together with 13 Jbeta primers. Generated by immunoSEQ multiplex PCR, the TCRdb table keeps only in-frame clones and is missing some. The table counts about 130,000 clones; around 2.9% lies in the top ten. Sequenced: PBMCs. These receptors were obtained from a man aged 25-45 years in good health and CMV-seronegative.

CDR3 amino acids: CASSFTSYRGSNQPQHF. Written as DNA, the CDR3 is TGTGCCAGCAGTTTTACTAGTTACAGGGGTAGCAATCAGCCCCAGCATTTT. This chain connects TRBV28 to TRBJ1-5; 7 nucleotides align to TRBD1. In germline, CDR1 is MDHEN, CDR2 SYDVKM. The trim removed 3 bases at V and 0 bases at J, leaving 8 bases unmatched. The CDR3 has 17 amino acids.

The chain is built from TRBV5-5 and TRBJ1-5; D is possibly TRBD1 (6 bases). The CDR3 runs 14 residues. V was clipped by 0 bases and J by 7 bases, with 11 bases between them. The germline V gene has CDR1 SGHKS and CDR2 YYEKEE (reference sequence). The DNA of the CDR3 is TGTGCCAGCAGCTTGGAGGGGGGGAACCAGCCCCAGCATTTT. Translation: CASSLEGGNQPQHF.

The chain combines TRBV19 with TRBJ1-5; D may be TRBD1 (6 bases). Trimming pared 6 bases from V and 9 bases from J, leaving 24 bases between. Germline CDR1 LNHDA, CDR2 SQIVND (reference sequence). The CDR3 loop spans 16 amino acids. The CDR3 is CASRARSVDSPRPQHF. The CDR3 DNA sequence: TGTGCCAGTAGGGCGCGGTCCGTGGACAGCCCCCGGCCCCAGCATTTT.

This chain links TRBV19 with TRBJ2-7; perhaps TRBD2 as D (5 bases). CDR1 is LNHDA, CDR2 SQIVND, per germline (reference sequence). The CDR3 covers 14 residues. Trimming pared 5 bases from V and 4 bases from J, leaving 15 bases between. DNA of the CDR3: TGTGCCAGTAGTGCTCCGTGGACTGATTACGAGCAGTACTTC. As protein: CASSAPWTDYEQYF.

This rearrangement joins TRBV11-1 to TRBJ1-2, with 7 bases that match TRBD1. Per the germline V gene, CDR1 is SGHAT and CDR2 is FQDESV (reference sequence). V was clipped by 5 bases and J by 3 bases; unmatched bases: 3. The CDR3 extends over 13 amino acids. This chain's CDR3 is CASSVTGDYGYTF. DNA of the CDR3: TGTGCCAGCAGCGTCACAGGGGACTATGGCTACACCTTC.

The CDR3 loop reads CASSYSMSQPQHF. In nucleotides, the CDR3 is TGTGCCAGCAGTTACTCGATGAGCCAGCCCCAGCATTTT. The gene calls are TRBV6-6 and TRBJ1-5, with D unresolved. CDR3 length: 13 amino acids. V was shortened by 0 bases and J by 7 bases, with 7 bases between the two germline ends. Germline V gives CDR1 MNHNY, CDR2 SVGAGI (reference sequence).

V and J are TRBV7-3 and TRBJ2-1; TRBD2 matches at 7 bases. Per the germline V gene, CDR1 is SGHTA and CDR2 is FQGTGA. The CDR3 runs to 16 residues. Trimming removed 5 bases from V and 9 bases from J; junction bases left unmatched: 16. CDR3 DNA sequence: TGTGCCAGCAGCCGAAGTGCGCGGGAGCGTTCGGGTGAGCAGTTCTTC. This encodes CASSRSARERSGEQFF.

This chain links TRBV19 with TRBJ1-1; 9 bases line up with TRBD1. The CDR3 sequence is 16 residues long. Germline CDR1 is LNHDA and CDR2 is SQIVND (reference sequence). The J segment lost 0 bases and the V segment lost 7 bases, leaving 9 bases of the junction unmatched. The CDR3 reads CASTLGQGSMNTEAFF. CDR3 bases: TGTGCCAGTACTCTAGGACAGGGGAGTATGAACACTGAAGCTTTCTTT.

This chain links TRBV7-8 with TRBJ2-1; 11 positions agree with TRBD2. The CDR3 contains 15 residues. Germline V gives CDR1 SGHVS, CDR2 FQNEAQ. J lost 10 bases, V lost 5 bases, and 10 bases had no gene match. The CDR3 protein is CASSAPTSGVREQFF. DNA for the CDR3: TGTGCCAGCAGCGCTCCGACTAGCGGGGTCCGAGAGCAGTTCTTC.

The chain recombines TRBV7-9 with TRBJ1-4; D possibly corresponds to TRBD1 (5 bases). Germline assignment: CDR1 SEHNR and CDR2 FQNEAQ (reference sequence). The CDR3 has 15 residues. V dropped 5 bases and J dropped 4 bases, with 14 bases sitting between them. The CDR3 here is CASSLGGSSNEKLFF. The CDR3, as DNA: TGTGCCAGCAGCCTCGGGGGGAGTAGTAATGAAAAACTGTTTTTT.

The J gene is TRBJ1-4, the V gene TRBV18; D uncertain. V was trimmed by 3 bases and J by 8 bases, leaving 13 bases between them. The CDR3 has 14 residues. CDR1 is KGHSH and CDR2 is LQKENI in the germline V gene. The CDR3 DNA sequence: TGTGCCAGCTCACCGGACTGGAGCAAAGAAAAACTGTTTTTT. It translates to CASSPDWSKEKLFF.

This chain links TRBV4-3 with TRBJ2-3, with 12 bases matching TRBD2. After removal of 4 bases from V and 3 bases from J, the junction contained 5 bases not matched to a gene. Germline CDR1 LGHNA, CDR2 YSLEER. The CDR3 totals 16 residues. CDR3 nucleotide sequence: TGCGCCAGCAGCCGACTAGCGGGAGTGAGTACAGATACGCAGTATTTT. Residues: CASSRLAGVSTDTQYF.

The chain recombines TRBV5-4 with TRBJ2-3, with D possibly matching TRBD2 (5 bases). Trimming cost V 2 bases and J 6 bases, with 16 bases left between them. The CDR3 totals 15 residues. The germline gives CDR1 SGHNT, CDR2 YYREEE (reference sequence). CDR3 DNA: TGTGCCAGCAGCTTCGGTGGGAGCGCGGCCGATACGCAGTATTTT. Its translation: CASSFGGSAADTQYF.

The chain has TRBV30 and TRBJ1-1; D call uncertain. Germline CDR1 and CDR2: GTSNPN and SVGIG (reference sequence). The CDR3 contains 13 residues. V was pared by 0 bases and J by 6 bases, with 11 bases between. CDR3 nucleotides: TGTGCCTGGAGTGTTCAGGTCAACGCTGAAGCTTTCTTT. As protein: CAWSVQVNAEAFF.

The chain uses TRBV6-1 and TRBJ1-2; 9 nucleotides line up with TRBD1. CDR1 is MNHNS and CDR2 is SASEGT in the germline V gene. This CDR3 has 15 amino acids. The V and J ends lost 7 bases and 2 bases, in that order; junction bases with no gene match: 8. CDR3 sequence: CASISSQGANYGYTF. The CDR3 DNA follows: TGTGCCAGCATATCATCACAGGGGGCCAACTATGGCTACACCTTC.

This sequence joins TRBV28 and TRBJ2-7, with 7 bases aligning to TRBD1. Germline V gene lookup returns CDR1 MDHEN and CDR2 SYDVKM. The J segment lost 0 bases and the V segment lost 6 bases, leaving 5 bases of the junction unmatched. The CDR3 has 14 residues. The CDR3: CASRFGTDSYEQYF. The CDR3 bases are TGTGCCAGCAGGTTCGGGACAGACTCCTACGAGCAGTACTTC.

V usage is TRBV30 and J usage is TRBJ2-4; TRBD1 might be the D (5 bases). This CDR3 comprises 14 residues. The V end lost 5 bases, the J end lost 0 bases, and 11 bases lay between the germline ends. Per germline, CDR1 GTSNPN and CDR2 SVGIG (reference sequence). CDR3: CAWSTEIAKNIQYF. As DNA, the CDR3 is TGTGCCTGGTCGACAGAAATAGCCAAAAACATTCAGTACTTC.

The chain uses TRBV5-1 and TRBJ2-7; D call uncertain. Trimming shortened V by 6 bases and J by 0 bases, and 13 bases separated the two germline ends. This CDR3 region has 14 residues. Germline CDR1 SGHRS, CDR2 YFSETQ. The CDR3 sequence is CASKLDMRSYEQYF. The CDR3 DNA sequence: TGCGCCAGCAAATTAGACATGCGCTCCTACGAGCAGTACTTC.

The chain recombines TRBV5-1 with TRBJ1-1; TRBD1 is a possible D gene (5 bases). The V and J ends lost 2 bases and 0 bases respectively, with 8 bases between them. Germline assignment: CDR1 SGHRS and CDR2 YFSETQ. This CDR3 has 14 residues. The DNA for the CDR3 is TGCGCCAGCAGCTTACCCAGGGTGAACACTGAAGCTTTCTTT. Translation gives CASSLPRVNTEAFF.

The rearrangement links TRBV29-1 to TRBJ2-2, with D possibly matching TRBD2 (6 bases). Germline V gene data show CDR1 as SQVTM and CDR2 as ANQGSEA. The CDR3 has 16 residues. V lost 0 bases and J lost 1, with 12 bases in between. The CDR3 loop reads CSVEDQEGRNTGELFF. In nucleotides, the CDR3 is TGCAGCGTTGAAGATCAGGAGGGGAGGAACACCGGGGAGCTGTTTTTT.

The CDR3 reads CASRTVGQKNTEAFF. The CDR3 DNA reads as TGCGCCAGCAGAACTGTGGGACAGAAGAACACTGAAGCTTTCTTT. This chain joins TRBV5-1 and TRBJ1-1, with TRBD1 identical over 7 bases. Germline CDR1 is SGHRS and CDR2 is YFSETQ. V gave up 5 bases and J gave up 1 base; unmatched junction bases: 8. CDR3 length: 15 residues.

The chain uses TRBV5-1 and TRBJ2-7; tentatively, D is TRBD1 (6 bases). Trimming left V 3 bases short and J 2 bases short, with 9 bases between. Looked up from germline, CDR1 is SGHRS and CDR2 is YFSETQ. The CDR3 has 13 residues. The CDR3 DNA sequence: TGCGCCAGCAGCTGGACAGAACCCTACGAGCAGTACTTC. This codes for CASSWTEPYEQYF.

The rearrangement joins TRBV7-6 to TRBJ2-1; D is perhaps TRBD1 (6 bases). V lost 6 bases and J lost 3, with 12 bases in between. The CDR3 is 14 amino acids. Per the germline V gene, CDR1 is SGHVS and CDR2 is FNYEAQ. This CDR3 is CASSLQGLYNEQFF. As DNA, the CDR3 is TGTGCCAGCAGTCTACAGGGCCTCTACAATGAGCAGTTCTTC.

The chain is built from TRBV7-2 and TRBJ1-2; weak D call: TRBD1 (5 bases). This CDR3 is built from 14 residues. V gave up 1 base and J gave up 2 bases, with 8 bases separating them. Germline lookup yields CDR1 SGHTA and CDR2 FQGNSA. CDR3 nucleotide sequence: TGTGCCAGCAGCTTAGGGAAGGGGAACTATGGCTACACCTTC. Its protein product is CASSLGKGNYGYTF.

CDR3 loop: CASSWNAASGIQYF. CDR3 sequence (DNA): TGTGCCAGCAGCTGGAACGCGGCAAGCGGCATTCAGTACTTC. The gene calls are TRBV7-9 and TRBJ2-4, with TRBD2 as a possible D gene (5 bases). The CDR3 has 14 residues. Trimming removed 4 bases from V and 9 bases from J, with 16 bases in between. Germline CDR1 is SEHNR and CDR2 is FQNEAQ (reference sequence).